One and the same sample provided the 8 T cell receptor beta chains below, sequenced in a study of T cell changes during pregnancy in multiple sclerosis. The repertoire was sequenced with immunoSEQ multiplex PCR; TCRdb's copy has only in-frame clones and lacks some. The table has about 92,000 clones, 85% to 95% seen once. The material sequenced was peripheral blood, taken in the third trimester of pregnancy. These receptors all come from a female donor with multiple sclerosis, enrolled in a pregnancy study.

V usage is TRBV19 and J usage is TRBJ2-7, with 8 nucleotides matching TRBD1. The CDR3 extends over 17 amino acids. CDR1 and CDR2 (germline): LNHDA, SQIVND (reference sequence). Losses at the gene ends were 1 base for V and 5 bases for J; bases not matched to a gene: 13. This CDR3 reads CASSIVPAGGGLDEQYF. The CDR3 DNA follows: TGTGCCAGTAGTATAGTGCCCGCAGGGGGCGGGTTAGACGAGCAGTACTTC.

V is TRBV18 and J is TRBJ1-3, with 7 nucleotides matching TRBD1. CDR1 is KGHSH and CDR2 is LQKENI in the germline V gene. This CDR3 has 15 residues. V was clipped by 5 bases and J by 6 bases; unmatched bases: 10. The chain's CDR3 is CASSWDSVPLNTIYF. Written as DNA, the CDR3 is TGTGCCAGCTCATGGGACAGTGTACCCTTAAACACCATATATTTT.

This chain uses TRBV5-1 with TRBJ2-2, with 15 bases matching TRBD2. There are 18 residues in the CDR3. Per the germline V gene, CDR1 is SGHRS and CDR2 is YFSETQ. After removal of 4 bases from V and 4 bases from J, the junction contained 8 bases not matched to a gene. The CDR3 nucleotides read TGCGCCAGCAGCCCAGGACTAGCGGGAGGGCCCGGCACCGGGGAGCTGTTTTTT. As protein: CASSPGLAGGPGTGELFF.

This chain connects TRBV19 to TRBJ2-1; TRBD2 agrees at 13 bases. This CDR3 contains 20 residues. Germline values: CDR1 LNHDA, CDR2 SQIVND (reference sequence). The ends lost 3 bases at V and 6 bases at J; junction bases unmatched: 17. The chain's CDR3 is CASSMQGTGTTSGRVNEQFF. The CDR3 region has the DNA TGTGCCAGTAGTATGCAGGGGACAGGGACAACTAGCGGGAGGGTCAATGAGCAGTTCTTC.

V is TRBV28 and J is TRBJ2-1, with D possibly matching TRBD1 (6 bases). CDR1 is MDHEN and CDR2 is SYDVKM in the germline V gene. This CDR3 comprises 14 residues. Trimming took off 6 bases at V and 3 bases at J, with 12 bases between the two ends. The CDR3 DNA reads TGTGCCAGCAGCCGGCGGACAGTCTACAATGAGCAGTTCTTC. Its translation is CASSRRTVYNEQFF.

This chain links TRBV25-1 with TRBJ2-1, with D possibly being TRBD1 (6 bases). V was cut by 3 bases and J by 5 bases, with 14 bases left in between. The V gene's germline CDR1 is MGHDK and CDR2 SYGVNS. The CDR3 has 15 amino acids. For the CDR3, the DNA is TGTGCCAGCAGTGACTTTGGACAGAGAAACAATGAGCAGTTCTTC. Protein sequence: CASSDFGQRNNEQFF. Full variable domain (rest looked up from reference TRBV25-1 and TRBJ2-1): EADIYQTPRYLVIGTGKKITLECSQTMGHDKMYWYQQDPGMELHLIHYSYGVNSTEKGDLSSESTVSRIRTEHFPLTLESARPSHTSQYLCASSDFGQRNNEQFFGPGTRLTVL.

The CDR3 DNA follows: TGTGCCAGCAGTTTCCACAGGGGGTACGAGCAGTACTTC. This encodes CASSFHRGYEQYF. The genes are TRBV28 and TRBJ2-7; 8 nucleotides agree with TRBD1. The CDR3 is made up of 13 amino acids. Germline values: CDR1 MDHEN, CDR2 SYDVKM. With V trimmed by 3 bases and J by 4 bases, 2 bases remained unmatched.

This clone was seen a handful of times. The genes are TRBV4-1 and TRBJ2-7; 13 bases are shared with TRBD2. The germline V gene encodes CDR1 MGHRA and CDR2 YSYEKL. J was trimmed by 1 base and V by 2 bases; bases with no gene match: 2. CDR3 size: 16 residues. The CDR3 nucleotides read TGCGCCAGCAGCCAATTACTAGCGGGAGGGTCCTACGAGCAGTACTTC. This encodes CASSQLLAGGSYEQYF.